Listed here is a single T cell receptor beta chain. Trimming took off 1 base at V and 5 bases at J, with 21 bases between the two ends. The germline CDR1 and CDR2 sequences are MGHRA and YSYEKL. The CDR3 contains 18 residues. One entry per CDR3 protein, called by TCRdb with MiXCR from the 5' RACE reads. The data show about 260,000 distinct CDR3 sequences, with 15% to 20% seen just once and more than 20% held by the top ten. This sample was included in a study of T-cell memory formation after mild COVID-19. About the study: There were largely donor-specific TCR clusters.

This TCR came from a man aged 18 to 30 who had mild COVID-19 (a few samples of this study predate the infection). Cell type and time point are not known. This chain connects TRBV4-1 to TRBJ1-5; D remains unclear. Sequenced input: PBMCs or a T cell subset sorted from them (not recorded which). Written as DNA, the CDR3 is TGCGCCAGCAGCCAAGTGAATTTGGGCTTCTCTGGGGATCAGCCCCAGCATTTT. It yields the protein CASSQVNLGFSGDQPQHF.